The 7 T cell receptor beta chains reported below all come from one sample, sequenced in a study of radiotherapy plus CTLA-4 blockade in lung cancer. Generated by immunoSEQ multiplex PCR, the TCRdb table keeps only in-frame clones and is missing some. The sample yields around 29,000 clones, 75% to 85% seen once. The specimen comprised peripheral blood, sampled from a patient treated with radiotherapy plus ipilimumab. These receptors all stem from a human donor with non-small cell lung cancer that progressed on radiotherapy plus ipilimumab.

This chain connects TRBV6-5 to TRBJ1-1; D perhaps matches TRBD1 (5 bases). CDR3 size: 12 residues. Germline V gene sequence: CDR1 MNHEY, CDR2 SVGAGI. The V and J ends lost 6 bases and 11 bases respectively, with 16 bases between them. The CDR3 nucleotides are TGTGCCAGCAGAGCCCCGGGACTTATGGCTTTCTTT. It translates to CASRAPGLMAFF.

The chain employs TRBV11-2 and TRBJ1-4; D unclear. From germline, CDR1 is SGHAT and CDR2 FQNNGV. Trimming cost V 0 bases and J 5 bases, with 7 bases left between them. There are 14 residues in the CDR3. The CDR3 spells CASSLDGSNEKLFF. The CDR3 nucleotides are TGTGCCAGCAGCTTAGACGGTTCAAATGAAAAACTGTTTTTT.

V usage is TRBV7-2 and J usage is TRBJ2-7; D is possibly TRBD1 (6 bases). This CDR3 has 14 amino acids. Germline CDR1 SGHTA, CDR2 FQGNSA. Deletions cut 5 bases from V and 2 bases from J, with 13 bases between. In DNA form, the CDR3 reads TGTGCCAGCAGCATCTCCAGGGGACCCTACGAGCAGTACTTC. The encoded protein is CASSISRGPYEQYF.

The chain combines TRBV19 with TRBJ2-7, with a tentative D call TRBD1 (6 bases). This CDR3 is 17 amino acids long. Germline V gives CDR1 LNHDA, CDR2 SQIVND (reference sequence). V was trimmed by 3 bases and J by 0 bases, leaving 18 bases between them. The CDR3 sequence is CASSMGQGFQFSYEQYF. Written as DNA, the CDR3 is TGTGCCAGTAGTATGGGACAAGGGTTCCAATTCTCCTACGAGCAGTACTTC.

This clone was seen more than once but under ten times. J is TRBJ1-3 and V is TRBV11-3; tentatively, D is TRBD1 (5 bases). The V gene's germline CDR1 is SGHNT and CDR2 YENEEA. The CDR3 is 15 residues long. The V end lost 10 bases, the J end lost 5 bases, and 21 bases lay between the germline ends. Here the CDR3 DNA reads TGTGCCATCCTGACGGGGACGGAGGGACGAAACACCATATATTTT. As protein: CAILTGTEGRNTIYF.

V is TRBV12-1 and J is TRBJ2-3; the D call of TRBD2 is as the table states it, not checked on the DNA. TRBV12-1 is classified as a pseudogene. This CDR3 is built from 16 residues. The CDR3 reads CASTLTPSTRADTQYF. For the CDR3, the DNA is TGTGCCAGCACCCTAACCCCTAGCACTCGAGCAGATACGCAGTATTTT.

V usage is TRBV6-5 and J usage is TRBJ2-4; TRBD2 matches at 8 bases. The CDR3 is 14 amino acids. V lost 6 bases and J lost 2; bases outside the gene matches: 3. CDR1 is MNHEY, CDR2 SVGAGI, per germline. The CDR3 DNA is TGTGCCAGCAGCGGGGGGGCGCCCAAAAACATTCAGTACTTC. The encoded protein is CASSGGAPKNIQYF.